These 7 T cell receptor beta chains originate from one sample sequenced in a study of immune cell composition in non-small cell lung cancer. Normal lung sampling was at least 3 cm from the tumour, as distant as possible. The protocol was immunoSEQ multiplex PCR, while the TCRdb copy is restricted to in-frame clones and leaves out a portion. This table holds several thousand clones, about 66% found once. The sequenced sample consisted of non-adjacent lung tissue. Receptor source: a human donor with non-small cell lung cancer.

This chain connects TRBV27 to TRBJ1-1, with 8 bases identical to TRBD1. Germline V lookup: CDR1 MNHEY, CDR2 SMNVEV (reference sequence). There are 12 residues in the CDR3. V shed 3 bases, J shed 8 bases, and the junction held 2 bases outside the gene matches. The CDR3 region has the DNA TGTGCCAGCAGTTTGGGGACAGGAGAAGCTTTCTTT. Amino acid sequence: CASSLGTGEAFF.

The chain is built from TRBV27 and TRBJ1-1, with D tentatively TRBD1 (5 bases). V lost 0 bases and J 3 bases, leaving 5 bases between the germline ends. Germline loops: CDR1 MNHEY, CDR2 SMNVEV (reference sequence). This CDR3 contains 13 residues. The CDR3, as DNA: TGTGCCAGCAGTTTATCCAGGGACACTGAAGCTTTCTTT. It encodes CASSLSRDTEAFF.

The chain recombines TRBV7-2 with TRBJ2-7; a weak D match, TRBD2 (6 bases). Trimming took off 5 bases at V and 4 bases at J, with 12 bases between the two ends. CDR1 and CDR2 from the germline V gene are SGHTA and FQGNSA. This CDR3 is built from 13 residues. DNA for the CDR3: TGTGCCAGCAGCCCAGGGACTTTTTACGAGCAGTACTTC. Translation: CASSPGTFYEQYF.

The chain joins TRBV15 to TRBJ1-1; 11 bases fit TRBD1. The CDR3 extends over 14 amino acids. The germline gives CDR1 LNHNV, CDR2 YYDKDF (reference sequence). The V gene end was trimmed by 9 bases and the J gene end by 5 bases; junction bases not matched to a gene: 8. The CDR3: CATRIGTGGTEAFF. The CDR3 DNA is TGTGCCACTCGTATCGGGACAGGGGGAACTGAAGCTTTCTTT.

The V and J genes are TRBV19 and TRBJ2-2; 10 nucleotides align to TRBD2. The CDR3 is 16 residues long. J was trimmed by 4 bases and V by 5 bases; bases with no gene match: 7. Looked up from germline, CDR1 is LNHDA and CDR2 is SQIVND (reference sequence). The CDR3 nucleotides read TGTGCCAGTAGTGCGGGACTAGCGACCCTCACCGGGGAGCTGTTTTTT. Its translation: CASSAGLATLTGELFF. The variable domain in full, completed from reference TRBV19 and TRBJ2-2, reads DGGITQSPKYLFRKEGQNVTLSCEQNLNHDAMYWYRQDPGQGLRLIYYSQIVNDFQKGDIAEGYSVSREKKESFPLTVTSAQKNPTAFYLCASSAGLATLTGELFFGEGSRLTVL.

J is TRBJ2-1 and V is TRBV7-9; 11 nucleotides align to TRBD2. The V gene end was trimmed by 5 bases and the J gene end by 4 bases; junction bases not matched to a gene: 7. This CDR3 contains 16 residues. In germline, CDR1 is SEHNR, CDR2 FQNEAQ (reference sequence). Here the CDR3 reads CASSHGTSGAYNEQFF. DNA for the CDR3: TGTGCCAGCAGCCATGGGACTAGCGGAGCTTACAATGAGCAGTTCTTC.

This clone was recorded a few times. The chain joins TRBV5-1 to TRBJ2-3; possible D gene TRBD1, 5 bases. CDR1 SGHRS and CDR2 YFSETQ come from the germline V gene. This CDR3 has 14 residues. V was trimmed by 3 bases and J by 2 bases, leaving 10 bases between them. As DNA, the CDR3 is TGCGCCAGCAGCTGGGGCGGAACCACAGATACGCAGTATTTT. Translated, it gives CASSWGGTTDTQYF.